The clone carrying this T cell receptor beta chain appeared many times. Its antigen is undetermined. This sample stems from a study of regulatory T cells in long-lasting Graves disease. Notes on the study in general: Repertoires from persistent disease leaned toward TRBV28, TRBJ1-2 and TRBJ2-5. Researchers reported studying only peripheral blood, not thyroid tissue.

CDR1 SGHAT and CDR2 FQNNGV come from the germline V gene. V shed 7 bases and J shed 2 bases, with 11 bases lying between them. The CDR3 spans 13 residues. Library construction for TCR beta used iRepertoire HTBI primers and Arm-PCR of CDR3 regions. TCRdb analysed the multiplex PCR reads with MiXCR anew, one entry per CDR3 protein. The sample holds roughly 420,000 distinct CDR3 sequences, around 15% seen once. Described time point: newly diagnosed GD, antithyroid drugs for less than 3 months. Extracted RNA from PBMCs served as the source of the TCR library. Patient provenance is recorded as an endocrinology department in Xi'an, China. A volume of 7 to 9.5 milliliters of peripheral blood was collected in EDTA tubes. The same data also contributed to another study, on T cells in Graves' hyperthyroidism and ophthalmopathy.

This TCR was sampled from a woman aged 18-29 years with Graves disease. The rearrangement uses TRBV11-2 and TRBJ1-2, with a tentative D call TRBD1 (5 bases). Sequencing was performed on peripheral blood mononuclear cells (PBMCs), taken at new diagnosis, from a patient treated with antithyroid drugs. CDR3 residues: CASTWDGNYGYTF. Written as DNA, the CDR3 is TGTGCCAGCACCTGGGACGGGAACTATGGCTACACCTTC. The entire variable domain, with the rest obtained from reference TRBV11-2 and TRBJ1-2, is as follows: EAGVAQSPRYKIIEKRQSVAFWCNPISGHATLYWYQQILGQGPKLLIQFQNNGVVDDSQLPKDRFSAERLKGVDSTLKIQPAKLEDSAVYLCASTWDGNYGYTFGSGTRLTVV.